This entry lists 23 T cell receptor beta chains sequenced from one sample in a study of cytomegalovirus exposure and HLA in healthy donors. Researchers ran the PCR with 60 Vbeta and 13 Jbeta primers. TCRdb keeps only in-frame clones here, not all; method: immunoSEQ multiplex PCR. The table shows about 140,000 clones, with around 87% occurring only once. Sequencing used PBMCs. These receptors were collected from a woman aged 25-40 years in good health and CMV-seronegative.

V and J are TRBV11-2 and TRBJ1-1, with D possibly matching TRBD1 (5 bases). Looked up from germline, CDR1 is SGHAT and CDR2 is FQNNGV. This CDR3 has 14 amino acids. The V gene lost 4 bases and the J gene lost 11 bases, with 20 bases spanning the gap. The CDR3 nucleotides read TGTGCCAGCAGCTCACTTAGATCCCCCTCAGGGGCTTTCTTT. Translated: CASSSLRSPSGAFF.

This chain links TRBV25-1 with TRBJ1-5, with D possibly being TRBD1 (6 bases). CDR1 and CDR2 (germline): MGHDK, SYGVNS. The CDR3 sequence is 15 residues long. With 7 bases removed from V and 0 bases from J, the gap between germline ends came to 13 bases. In DNA form, the CDR3 reads TGTGCCAGCAACCGCGGACAGCCTAGCAATCAGCCCCAGCATTTT. Protein sequence: CASNRGQPSNQPQHF.

The count of this clone is one. The chain combines TRBV18 with TRBJ2-1, with 11 bases matching TRBD2. J lost 9 bases, V lost 3 bases, and 4 bases had no gene match. Germline CDR1 KGHSH, CDR2 LQKENI. The CDR3 is 14 residues long. The CDR3 spells CASSPVAGGTEQFF. The CDR3 region has the DNA TGTGCCAGCTCACCGGTAGCGGGAGGGACTGAGCAGTTCTTC.

This chain links TRBV11-2 with TRBJ2-1; 10 bases agree with TRBD2. The CDR3 has 15 amino acids. Germline-derived CDR1 and CDR2 are SGHAT and FQNNGV. V gave up 4 bases and J gave up 7 bases; unmatched junction bases: 7. CDR3 amino acids: CASSSTSGAANEQFF. The DNA of the CDR3 is TGTGCCAGCAGCTCCACTAGCGGGGCGGCGAATGAGCAGTTCTTC.

The chain uses TRBV7-2 and TRBJ2-7, with D uncertain. Trimming cost V 1 base and J 0 bases, with 16 bases left between them. Per germline, CDR1 SGHTA and CDR2 FQGNSA. The CDR3 is made up of 17 amino acids. The chain's CDR3 is CASSLEAAHSGSYEQYF. In DNA form, the CDR3 reads TGTGCCAGCAGCTTAGAGGCGGCGCACTCTGGCTCCTACGAGCAGTACTTC.

The CDR3 DNA is TGTGCCAGCAGCACCCAGTCGAACACTGAAGCTTTCTTT. Amino acids: CASSTQSNTEAFF. The gene calls are TRBV27 and TRBJ1-1; D not resolved. Germline V lookup: CDR1 MNHEY, CDR2 SMNVEV (reference sequence). The CDR3 runs 13 residues. The V end lost 6 bases, the J end lost 1 base, and 9 bases lay between the germline ends.

V is TRBV2 and J is TRBJ2-1, with TRBD2 identical over 11 bases. There are 14 residues in the CDR3. Per germline, CDR1 SNHLY and CDR2 FYNNEI. The V gene end was trimmed by 10 bases and the J gene end by 9 bases; junction bases not matched to a gene: 11. The CDR3 spells CATRLAGRGGEQFF. The CDR3 DNA follows: TGTGCCACCCGACTAGCGGGAAGGGGAGGTGAGCAGTTCTTC.

V gene TRBV30 combines with J gene TRBJ1-2; D is unclear. Germline lookup yields CDR1 GTSNPN and CDR2 SVGIG (reference sequence). V dropped 1 base and J dropped 3 bases, with 24 bases sitting between them. The CDR3 consists of 18 residues. Here the CDR3 DNA reads TGTGCCTGGAGTGACTTGTTCGTAAGCGGTCCCCGGGACTATGGCTACACCTTC. Its translation is CAWSDLFVSGPRDYGYTF. The full variable domain, with the rest looked up from reference TRBV30 and TRBJ1-2, is SQTIHQWPATLVQPVGSPLSLECTVEGTSNPNLYWYRQAAGRGLQLLFYSVGIGQISSEVPQNLSASRPQDRQFILSSKKLLLSDSGFYLCAWSDLFVSGPRDYGYTFGSGTRLTVV.

The V and J genes are TRBV10-3 and TRBJ1-5; D gene ambiguous. V lost 9 bases and J lost 6, with 18 bases in between. Germline V gives CDR1 ENHRY, CDR2 SYGVKD. This CDR3 is built from 14 residues. CDR3 in amino acids: CAMGSGRLGQPQHF. The CDR3 bases are TGTGCCATGGGCAGCGGGCGGTTGGGTCAGCCCCAGCATTTT.

V and J are TRBV23-1 and TRBJ1-1, with D possibly TRBD1 on 6 matching bases. TRBV23-1 falls under the ORF class, with uncertain function. The CDR3 covers 16 residues. V lost 7 bases, J lost 0 bases, and 18 bases lay in between. CDR3 residues: CASISHRETMNTEAFF. The CDR3 nucleotides are TGCGCCAGCATATCCCACAGGGAAACCATGAACACTGAAGCTTTCTTT.

The chain carries TRBV28 and TRBJ2-1; TRBD1 matches 11 bases. V gave up 6 bases and J gave up 6 bases; unmatched junction bases: 10. Germline CDR1 and CDR2: MDHEN and SYDVKM. The CDR3 length is 16 residues. CDR3 in DNA: TGTGCCAGCAGCCGCCCCGGGACAGGGGGTTTCAATGAGCAGTTCTTC. Translation: CASSRPGTGGFNEQFF.

The rearrangement uses TRBV7-9 and TRBJ2-7; D is possibly TRBD1 (5 bases). V shed 5 bases and J shed 1 base, with 9 bases lying between them. The CDR3 is 13 amino acids. The germline V gene has CDR1 SEHNR and CDR2 FQNEAQ (reference sequence). The CDR3 sequence is CASSPTGSYEQYF. CDR3 nucleotide sequence: TGTGCCAGCAGCCCCACAGGATCCTACGAGCAGTACTTC.

V is TRBV7-8 and J is TRBJ2-3, with D possibly matching TRBD1 (6 bases). Germline V gives CDR1 SGHVS, CDR2 FQNEAQ. This CDR3 comprises 16 residues. V was shortened by 4 bases and J by 6 bases, with 20 bases between the two germline ends. CDR3 bases: TGTGCCAGCAGCTCTCCGGGACACCCCTTTAGTGATACGCAGTATTTT. As protein: CASSSPGHPFSDTQYF.

This chain uses TRBV4-1 with TRBJ2-5; 9 nucleotides line up with TRBD1. The DNA end is more similar to TRBJ2-7, so the J call may be wrong. The CDR3 runs 14 residues. The germline V gene has CDR1 MGHRA and CDR2 YSYEKL. CDR3 residues: CASSQGQGAYEQYF. The CDR3 DNA reads as TGCGCCAGCAGCCAAGGACAGGGGGCCTACGAGCAGTACTTC.

V gene TRBV6-6 combines with J gene TRBJ1-2, with D possibly matching TRBD1 (5 bases). Trimming took 3 bases from V and 2 from J, leaving 16 bases between them. The CDR3 has 16 amino acids. Germline V CDR1 and CDR2: MNHNY, SVGAGI (reference sequence). CDR3 protein: CASSYRQSQYNYGYTF. Written as DNA, the CDR3 is TGTGCCAGCAGTTATAGACAGTCCCAGTACAACTATGGCTACACCTTC.

The rearrangement uses TRBV7-9 and TRBJ2-2, with D maybe TRBD1 (6 bases). The CDR3 is 14 residues long. The germline gives CDR1 SEHNR, CDR2 FQNEAQ (reference sequence). The V and J ends lost 3 bases and 5 bases respectively, with 10 bases between them. The CDR3 protein is CASSLGQGTGELFF. CDR3 nucleotide sequence: TGTGCCAGCAGCTTGGGCCAGGGGACCGGGGAGCTGTTTTTT.

J is TRBJ1-1 and V is TRBV11-2; D perhaps matches TRBD1 (5 bases). This CDR3 is 14 amino acids long. Germline CDR1 SGHAT, CDR2 FQNNGV. Trimming left V 4 bases short and J 3 bases short, with 12 bases between. CDR3 residues: CASSSGSGDTEAFF. The CDR3 region has the DNA TGTGCCAGCAGCTCAGGGTCGGGGGACACTGAAGCTTTCTTT.

For the CDR3, the DNA is TGTGCCAGCAGTTTTCGTATAATTATCCCCAACTCAGCGTCCTACGAGCAGTACTTC. Translation gives CASSFRIIIPNSASYEQYF. The chain is built from TRBV28 and TRBJ2-7; D is uncertain. Deletions cut 3 bases from V and 1 base from J, with 25 bases between. Per the germline V gene, CDR1 is MDHEN and CDR2 is SYDVKM. There are 19 residues in the CDR3.

The chain combines TRBV5-1 with TRBJ2-3, with D unresolved. V gave up 0 bases and J gave up 6 bases, with 5 bases separating them. This CDR3 comprises 12 residues. Per the germline V gene, CDR1 is SGHRS and CDR2 is YFSETQ. The CDR3 loop reads CASSLAGDTQYF. The CDR3 nucleotides read TGCGCCAGCAGCTTGGCCGGGGATACGCAGTATTTT.

J is TRBJ2-5 and V is TRBV6-1; 7 bases line up with TRBD1. The germline CDR1 and CDR2 sequences are MNHNS and SASEGT. With 5 bases clipped from V and 5 bases from J, the junction kept 5 bases outside the gene matches. The length of the CDR3 is 13 residues. CDR3 nucleotides: TGTGCCAGCAGTACCCGGACAGGCGAGACCCAGTACTTC. It specifies CASSTRTGETQYF.

This clone was seen a single time. This rearrangement joins TRBV28 to TRBJ2-5; tentative D call: TRBD2 (6 bases). V was shortened by 6 bases and J by 0 bases, with 11 bases between the two germline ends. The CDR3 has 14 amino acids. Germline CDR1 and CDR2: MDHEN and SYDVKM. CDR3 region: CASSAGPNQETQYF. The CDR3 DNA reads as TGTGCCAGCAGCGCGGGACCGAACCAAGAGACCCAGTACTTC.

The chain joins TRBV5-5 to TRBJ2-3; TRBD2 aligns across 13 bases. Germline loops: CDR1 SGHKS, CDR2 YYEKEE (reference sequence). The CDR3 spans 16 residues. V lost 2 bases and J lost 2; bases outside the gene matches: 2. The CDR3 nucleotides read TGTGCCAGCAGCTTTGGGACTAGCGGGGCCACAGATACGCAGTATTTT. This translates into CASSFGTSGATDTQYF.

A few counts support this clone. The chain couples TRBV18 to TRBJ2-7; 12 nucleotides align to TRBD2. Germline-derived CDR1 and CDR2 are KGHSH and LQKENI. This CDR3 is built from 17 residues. The junction had 6 bases not matched to a gene; V was cut back by 1 base and J by 2 bases. The CDR3 DNA is TGTGCCAGCTCACCACGACTAGCGGGAGTAGGGCCCTACGAGCAGTACTTC. Amino acids: CASSPRLAGVGPYEQYF.